Listed below are T cell receptor beta chains from one sample, sequenced in a study of blood T cell repertoires in COVID-19. The table came from immunoSEQ multiplex PCR; TCRdb's copy has only in-frame clones and leaves some out. The sample yields about 240,000 clones, approximately 90% seen once. Sequenced sample: peripheral blood. These receptors were obtained from a man between 60 and 75 years old who had recovered from COVID-19. CDR3s include the opening cysteine and the closing phenylalanine or tryptophan. A D gene is named only where the DNA matches it firmly. Some rows have no size entry. The others give once, few or many, or a class for an expanded clone.

d_gene	abundance	v_gene	j_gene	CDR3nt	CDR3aa
TRBD1	NA	TRBV4-1	TRBJ1-1	TGCGCCAGCAGCCCCAGGGGGGCTCTGAACACTGAAGCTTTCTTT	CASSPRGALNTEAFF
NA	NA	TRBV9	TRBJ2-7	TGTGCCAGCAGCGTATCCGAGACAGGACCATACGAGCAGTACTTC	CASSVSETGPYEQYF
NA	NA	TRBV30	TRBJ1-3	TGTGCCTGGAGTGTACAGGGTGGTGGAAACACCATATATTTT	CAWSVQGGGNTIYF
NA	NA	TRBV3-1/TRBV3-2	TRBJ1-5	TGTGCCAGCAGCCAGGACGGGAGCCAGCCCCAGCATTTT	CASSQDGSQPQHF
NA	NA	TRBV7-9	TRBJ1-2	TGTGCCAGCAGCAAGCGCGGGGGAGGGAACTATGGCTACACCTTC	CASSKRGGGNYGYTF
TRBD1	NA	TRBV11-2	TRBJ1-6	TGTGCCAGCAGGCGGTCCGGGACAGATGATAATTCACCCCTCCACTTT	CASRRSGTDDNSPLHF
TRBD2	once	TRBV3-1/TRBV3-2	TRBJ2-3	TGTGCCAGCAGCCAAAGATCATCCGGGGGAGGGACAGATACGCAGTATTTT	CASSQRSSGGGTDTQYF
NA	few	TRBV5-4	TRBJ1-1	TGTGCCAGCAGCTTGGCGGGGCGCGCGGGGACTGAAGCTTTCTTT	CASSLAGRAGTEAFF
TRBD2	NA	TRBV27	TRBJ2-7	TGTGCCAGCAGGAAACTAGCGGCCGGGTCCTACGAGCAGTACTTC	CASRKLAAGSYEQYF
NA	NA	TRBV14	TRBJ2-2	TGTGCCAGCAGCCCCATGAGGAGGGGGCCTAACACCGGGGAGCTGTTTTTT	CASSPMRRGPNTGELFF
NA	few	TRBV5-1	TRBJ1-2	TGCGCCAGCAGACACAGGGAGCTAGGGTATGGCTACACCTTC	CASRHRELGYGYTF
NA	NA	TRBV19	TRBJ1-5	TGTGCCAGTAGTTACACAGAGAGCAATCAGCCCCAGCATTTT	CASSYTESNQPQHF
NA	NA	TRBV19	TRBJ1-3	TGTGCCAGTTCACCGGGACATCTCTCTGGAAACACCATATATTTT	CASSPGHLSGNTIYF
TRBD1	NA	TRBV30	TRBJ1-6	TGTGCCTGGAGGGGGACAGGGGGCCTTCGTAATTCACCCCTCCACTTT	CAWRGTGGLRNSPLHF
TRBD2	NA	TRBV5-1	TRBJ2-7	TGCGCCAGCAGCCTCTCCGGGACTAGCCCCTACGAGCAGTACTTC	CASSLSGTSPYEQYF
NA	NA	TRBV19	TRBJ1-4	TGTGCCAGTAGCACGGCCGCTCCTAGGGAAAAACTGTTTTTT	CASSTAAPREKLFF
NA	NA	TRBV28	TRBJ2-2	TGTGCCAGCAGTTTATTGGTGCAGGATCACGGGGAGCTGTTTTTT	CASSLLVQDHGELFF
TRBD2	NA	TRBV5-1	TRBJ2-3	TGCGCCAGCAGCCAAGGACTAGCGGGGGGCTCAGATACGCAGTATTTT	CASSQGLAGGSDTQYF
TRBD1	NA	TRBV29-1	TRBJ1-2	TGCAGCGTGGCCGGACAGGGACAGGACTATGGCTACACCTTC	CSVAGQGQDYGYTF
NA	NA	TRBV6-2/TRBV6-3	TRBJ1-4	TGTGCCAGCAGTTACCGGGGGACTAATGAAAAACTGTTTTTT	CASSYRGTNEKLFF
NA	NA	TRBV3-1/TRBV3-2	TRBJ2-1	TGTGCCAGCAGCCATCATGGTAGCGGTAAAAACAATGAGCAGTTCTTC	CASSHHGSGKNNEQFF
TRBD2	NA	TRBV10-3	TRBJ2-3	TGTGCCATCAGCCGCTTTGAGCGGGGGGGCGGAGATACGCAGTATTTT	CAISRFERGGGDTQYF
TRBD1	many	TRBV2	TRBJ1-2	TGTGCCAGCAGCAGGCAGGGGGGAAACTATGGCTACACCTTC	CASSRQGGNYGYTF
NA	NA	TRBV9	TRBJ2-5	TGTGCCAGCAGCTTTGGACGGGGAACGGAGACCCAGTACTTC	CASSFGRGTETQYF
TRBD1	NA	TRBV29-1	TRBJ1-2	TGCAGCGTTGGAGACAGGGAATCCTATGGCTACACCTTC	CSVGDRESYGYTF
NA	NA	TRBV15	TRBJ2-3	TGTGCCACCAGCGCAGGGAAGGGCACAGATACGCAGTATTTT	CATSAGKGTDTQYF
TRBD1	NA	TRBV6-5	TRBJ2-2	TGTGCCACTGGGACAGGGTACACCGGGGAGCTGTTTTTT	CATGTGYTGELFF
NA	NA	TRBV19	TRBJ1-3	TGTGCCAGTCGAAGGCCGGGATCCGGAAACACCATATATTTT	CASRRPGSGNTIYF
TRBD1	NA	TRBV7-8	TRBJ1-4	TGTGCCAGCAGCTCGTCCCGCCGCCGCAGGGGGACTAATGAAAAACTGTTTTTT	CASSSSRRRRGTNEKLFF
NA	NA	TRBV10-3	TRBJ2-5	TGTGCCATCAGTTTACAGCCAAACAAAGAGACCCAGTACTTC	CAISLQPNKETQYF
TRBD1	NA	TRBV29-1	TRBJ1-1	TGCAGCGCCAACAGGGGAGTGAACACTGAAGCTTTCTTT	CSANRGVNTEAFF
NA	NA	TRBV30	TRBJ2-1	TGTGCCTGGGGGGACTCTTACTCCTACAATGAGCAGTTCTTC	CAWGDSYSYNEQFF
TRBD1	NA	TRBV19	TRBJ1-2	TGTGCCAGTAGTATTTTCGGACAGGGGGCAAGAGGCTACACCTTC	CASSIFGQGARGYTF
NA	NA	TRBV2	TRBJ2-5	TGTGCCAGCAGTTCCAAGGGCCCGACAGGCCACCCGCGGGAGACCCAGTACTTC	CASSSKGPTGHPRETQYF
TRBD1	NA	TRBV30	TRBJ2-7	TGTGCCATGGAGACTTACAGGGGGCCGTACTTC	CAMETYRGPYF
TRBD1	NA	TRBV3-1/TRBV3-2	TRBJ2-2	TGTGCCAGCAGCCAAGGGACAGGGAGGACCGGGGAGCTGTTTTTT	CASSQGTGRTGELFF
NA	NA	TRBV19	TRBJ1-1	TGTGCCAGTAGTACCAGGGGTAAGGTAACTGAAGCTTTCTTT	CASSTRGKVTEAFF
NA	NA	TRBV4-2	TRBJ1-2	TGTGCCAGCAGCCAAGCATGGGAGTCGGGCTACACCTTC	CASSQAWESGYTF
NA	NA	TRBV27	TRBJ1-6	TGTGCCAGCAGTCGTCGGACCCGAGGGTCCTATAATTCACCCCTCCACTTT	CASSRRTRGSYNSPLHF
NA	NA	TRBV9	TRBJ1-2	TGTGCCAGCAGCGTAGCAGGGGTCTATGGCTACACCTTC	CASSVAGVYGYTF
NA	NA	TRBV19	TRBJ2-6	TGTGCCAGTAGTATGCCGGCGGGAGGGGCCAACGTCCTGACTTTC	CASSMPAGGANVLTF
NA	NA	TRBV18	TRBJ1-1	TGTGCCAGCTCACCCCGCATAGGGGCTGACACTGAAGCTTTCTTT	CASSPRIGADTEAFF
TRBD2	NA	TRBV29-1	TRBJ2-7	TGCAGCGTGAGACTAGCGGGGGCCTACGAGCAGTACTTC	CSVRLAGAYEQYF
TRBD1	NA	TRBV9	TRBJ1-1	TGTGCCAGCAGCAGGGGGGACAGGCCGAACACTGAAGCTTTCTTT	CASSRGDRPNTEAFF
NA	NA	TRBV12-3/TRBV12-4	TRBJ2-4	TGTGCCAGCAGTTTTACCAAAAACATTCAGTACTTC	CASSFTKNIQYF
TRBD2	few	TRBV27	TRBJ2-3	TGTGCCAGCAGGCTCGCGGGGGAATTAGGCACAGATACGCAGTATTTT	CASRLAGELGTDTQYF
TRBD1	NA	TRBV6-2/TRBV6-3	TRBJ2-3	TGTGCCAGCAGTTCAGGACAGGCCACAGATACGCAGTATTTT	CASSSGQATDTQYF
TRBD2	NA	TRBV18	TRBJ2-4	TGTGCCAGCTCGCGGGGGTCGGCCAAAAACATTCAGTACTTC	CASSRGSAKNIQYF
NA	NA	TRBV6-5	TRBJ1-4	TGTGCCAGCAGTTACTCGCTGGTTCGGGAAGAAAAACTGTTTTTT	CASSYSLVREEKLFF
NA	NA	TRBV7-9	TRBJ2-7	TGTGCCAGCAGCTCGTCCGGGGACGAGCAGTACTTC	CASSSSGDEQYF
NA	NA	TRBV3-1/TRBV3-2	TRBJ2-2	TGTGCCAGCAGAGGCGACGGAGGGAGAACCGGGGAGCTGTTTTTT	CASRGDGGRTGELFF
TRBD1	NA	TRBV10-3	TRBJ1-4	TGTGCCATCAGTGAGTCGACAGGGGGCAATGAAAAACTGTTTTTT	CAISESTGGNEKLFF
NA	NA	TRBV18	TRBJ1-1	TGTGCCAGCTCACCAACAGTGAACACTGAAGCTTTCTTT	CASSPTVNTEAFF
TRBD1	NA	TRBV27	TRBJ2-2	TGTGCCAGCAGTCCTCGGACAGGGAATGTCGGGGAGCTGTTTTTT	CASSPRTGNVGELFF
NA	NA	TRBV4-1	TRBJ2-7	TGCGCCAGCAGCCAGTGGCAGGGGCCCTACGAGCAGTACTTC	CASSQWQGPYEQYF
NA	few	TRBV5-4	TRBJ2-7	TGTGCCAGCAGCTTGGCCGGGACCTACGAGCAGTACTTC	CASSLAGTYEQYF
NA	NA	TRBV7-9	TRBJ1-5	TGTGCCAGCTCTGGAGGGGGAGGGGAGCAGCCCCAGCATTTT	CASSGGGGEQPQHF
NA	NA	TRBV2	TRBJ1-2	TGTGCCAGCACCCTCTCTCGGGGCGCCCAGGGAGGCGGTGGCTACACCTTC	CASTLSRGAQGGGGYTF
TRBD2	NA	TRBV5-8	TRBJ2-5	TGTGCCAGCAGACTCTACGGGGAGCGGGGGCAAGAGACCCAGTACTTC	CASRLYGERGQETQYF